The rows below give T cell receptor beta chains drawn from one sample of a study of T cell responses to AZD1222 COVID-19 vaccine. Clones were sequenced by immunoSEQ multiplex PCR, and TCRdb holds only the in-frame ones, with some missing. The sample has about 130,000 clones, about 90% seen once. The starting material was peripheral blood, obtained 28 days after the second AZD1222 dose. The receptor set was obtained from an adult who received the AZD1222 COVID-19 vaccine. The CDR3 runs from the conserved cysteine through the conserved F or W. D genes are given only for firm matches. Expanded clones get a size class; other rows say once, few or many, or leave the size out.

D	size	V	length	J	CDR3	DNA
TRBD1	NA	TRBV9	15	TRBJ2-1	CASSTSGTGYNEQFF	TGTGCCAGCAGCACCTCCGGGACAGGGTACAATGAGCAGTTCTTC
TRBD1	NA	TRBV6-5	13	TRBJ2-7	CASSRDRAYEQYF	TGTGCCAGCAGTCGGGACAGGGCTTACGAGCAGTACTTC
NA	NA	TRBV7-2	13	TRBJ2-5	CASSSSVGETQYF	TGTGCCAGCAGCTCCTCGGTGGGTGAGACCCAGTACTTC
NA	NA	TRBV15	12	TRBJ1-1	CATSRVPTEAFF	TGTGCCACCAGCAGAGTCCCCACTGAAGCTTTCTTT
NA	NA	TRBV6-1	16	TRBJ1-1	CASSEMEAAGKRKAFF	TGTGCCAGCAGTGAAATGGAGGCGGCAGGGAAAAGGAAAGCTTTCTTT
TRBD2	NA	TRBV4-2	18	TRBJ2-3	CASSPLTLSGRSTDTQYF	TGTGCCAGCAGCCCCCTTACCCTGAGCGGGAGGAGTACAGATACGCAGTATTTT
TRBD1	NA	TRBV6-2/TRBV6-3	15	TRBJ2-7	CASSHPWDRTPEQYF	TGTGCCAGCAGCCACCCCTGGGACAGAACTCCCGAGCAGTACTTC
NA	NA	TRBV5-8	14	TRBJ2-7	CASSFAGPPYEQYF	TGTGCCAGCAGCTTCGCGGGACCACCCTACGAGCAGTACTTC
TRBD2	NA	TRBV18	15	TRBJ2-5	CASSPPLAGVETQYF	TGTGCCAGCTCACCACCTCTAGCGGGAGTAGAGACCCAGTACTTC
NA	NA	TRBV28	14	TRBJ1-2	CASSLQGRDHGYTF	TGTGCCAGCAGTTTACAGGGCAGGGATCATGGCTACACCTTC
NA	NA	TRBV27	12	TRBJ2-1	CASSLGGNEQFF	TGTGCCAGCAGTTTAGGCGGCAATGAGCAGTTCTTC
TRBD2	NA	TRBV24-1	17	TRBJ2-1	CATSEGTSGSSYNEQFF	TGTGCCACCAGTGAGGGGACTAGCGGGAGCTCCTACAATGAGCAGTTCTTC
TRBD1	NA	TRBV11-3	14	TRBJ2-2	CASRRDRNTGELFF	TGTGCCAGCAGACGGGACAGAAACACCGGGGAGCTGTTTTTT
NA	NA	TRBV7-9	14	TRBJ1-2	CASSPDSVGYGYTF	TGTGCCAGCAGCCCCGACTCAGTAGGATATGGCTACACCTTC
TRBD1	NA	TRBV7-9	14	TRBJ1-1	CASSRQGSFTEAFF	TGTGCCAGCAGCCGACAGGGGTCGTTCACTGAAGCTTTCTTT
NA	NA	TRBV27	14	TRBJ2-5	CAIKDSLAAETQYF	TGTGCCATCAAGGACAGCCTCGCGGCGGAGACCCAGTACTTC
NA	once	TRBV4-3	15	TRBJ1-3	CASSQRDSSGNTIYF	TGCGCCAGCAGCCAAAGGGACTCCTCTGGAAACACCATATATTTT
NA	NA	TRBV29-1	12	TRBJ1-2	CSVEAGIYGYTF	TGCAGCGTTGAAGCTGGGATCTATGGCTACACCTTC
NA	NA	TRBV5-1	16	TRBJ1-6	CASSLDSEIYNSPLHF	TGCGCCAGCAGCCTGGACAGCGAGATTTATAATTCACCCCTCCACTTT
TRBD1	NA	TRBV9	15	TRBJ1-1	CASSVVGQANTEAFF	TGTGCCAGCAGCGTCGTTGGACAGGCAAACACTGAAGCTTTCTTT
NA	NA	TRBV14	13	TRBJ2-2	CASSRDWGGELFF	TGTGCCAGCAGCCGTGACTGGGGCGGGGAGCTGTTTTTT
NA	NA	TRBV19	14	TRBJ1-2	CASSIRSQDYGYTF	TGTGCCAGTAGTATCCGCTCACAGGACTATGGCTACACCTTC
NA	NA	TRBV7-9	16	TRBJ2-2	CASSLRGTLNTGELFF	TGTGCCAGCAGCTTAAGGGGGACACTAAACACCGGGGAGCTGTTTTTT
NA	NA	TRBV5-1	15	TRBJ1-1	CASSLEPGTGTEAFF	TGCGCCAGCAGCTTGGAACCGGGAACCGGCACTGAAGCTTTCTTT
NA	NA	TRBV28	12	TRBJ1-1	CASSLRNTEAFF	TGTGCCAGCAGTTTAAGGAACACTGAAGCTTTCTTT
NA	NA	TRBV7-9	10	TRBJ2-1	CASSLVEQFF	TGTGCCAGCAGCTTGGTCGAGCAGTTCTTC
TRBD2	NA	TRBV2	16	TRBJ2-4	CASSEGPAGGPNIQYF	TGTGCCAGCAGTGAAGGCCCAGCGGGAGGGCCGAACATTCAGTACTTC
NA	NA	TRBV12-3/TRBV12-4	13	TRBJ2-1	CASGVDVNNEQFF	TGTGCCAGCGGGGTGGACGTTAACAATGAGCAGTTCTTC
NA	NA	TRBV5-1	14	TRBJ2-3	CASSPGLDEDTQYF	TGCGCCAGCAGCCCTGGACTGGACGAGGATACGCAGTATTTT
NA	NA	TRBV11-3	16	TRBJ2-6	CASSFRGSTGANVLTF	TGTGCCAGCAGCTTCCGGGGATCAACTGGGGCCAACGTCCTGACTTTC
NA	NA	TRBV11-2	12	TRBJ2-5	CASSRRLETQYF	TGTGCCAGCAGCCGCCGCTTAGAGACCCAGTACTTC
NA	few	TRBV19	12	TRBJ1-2	CASSLPGYGYTF	TGTGCCAGTAGTCTCCCGGGCTATGGCTACACCTTC
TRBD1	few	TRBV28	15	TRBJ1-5	CASSSGTAYNQPQHF	TGTGCCAGCAGTTCCGGGACAGCATATAATCAGCCCCAGCATTTT
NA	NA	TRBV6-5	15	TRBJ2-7	CASSYRQAPSYEQYF	TGTGCCAGCAGTTATCGACAGGCCCCCTCCTACGAGCAGTACTTC
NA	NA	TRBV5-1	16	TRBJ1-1	CASSARPAGGGTEAFF	TGCGCCAGCAGCGCTCGTCCGGCGGGGGGAGGGACTGAAGCTTTCTTT
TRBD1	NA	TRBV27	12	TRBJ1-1	CASSRQGVGAFF	TGTGCCAGCAGTCGTCAGGGGGTAGGAGCTTTCTTT
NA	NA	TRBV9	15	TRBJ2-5	CASSVDGGVRETQYF	TGTGCCAGCAGCGTAGATGGCGGGGTTCGAGAGACCCAGTACTTC
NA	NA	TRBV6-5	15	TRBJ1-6	CASSTGLRRNSPLHF	TGTGCCAGCAGTACGGGACTGCGACGGAATTCACCCCTCCACTTT
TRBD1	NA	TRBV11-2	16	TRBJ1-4	CASSLNSGRGPEKLFF	TGTGCCAGCAGCTTAAATTCCGGCAGGGGGCCTGAAAAACTGTTTTTT
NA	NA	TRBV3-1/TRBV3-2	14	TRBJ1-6	CASSQAGSDSPLHF	TGTGCCAGCAGCCAAGCCGGGAGCGATTCACCCCTCCACTTT
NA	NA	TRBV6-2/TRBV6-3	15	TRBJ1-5	CASTPWADTALPQHF	TGTGCCAGCACCCCCTGGGCGGACACCGCATTACCCCAGCATTTT
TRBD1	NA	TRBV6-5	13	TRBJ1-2	CASSFRGLEGYTF	TGTGCCAGCAGTTTCAGGGGGCTAGAGGGCTACACCTTC
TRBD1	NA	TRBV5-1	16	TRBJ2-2	CASRSSRDRVSGELFF	TGCGCCAGCAGATCGAGCCGGGACAGGGTATCCGGGGAGCTGTTTTTT
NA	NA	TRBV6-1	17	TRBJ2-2	CASSATAGQANTGELFF	TGTGCCAGCAGTGCAACAGCGGGACAGGCGAACACCGGGGAGCTGTTTTTT
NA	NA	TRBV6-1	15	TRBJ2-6	CASSRDVTGANVLTF	TGTGCCAGCAGTAGGGACGTGACTGGGGCCAACGTCCTGACTTTC
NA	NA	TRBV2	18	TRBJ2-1	CASSEALQGGVGYNEQFF	TGTGCCAGCAGTGAAGCGCTTCAGGGGGGAGTCGGATACAATGAGCAGTTCTTC
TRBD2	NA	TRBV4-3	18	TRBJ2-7	CASSQDLVGTSGHYEQYF	TGCGCCAGCAGCCAAGATCTAGTTGGGACTAGCGGCCACTACGAGCAGTACTTC
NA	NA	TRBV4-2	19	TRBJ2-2	CASSQEVGGPTRDTGELFF	TGTGCCAGCAGCCAAGAGGTCGGGGGACCCACGAGGGACACCGGGGAGCTGTTTTTT
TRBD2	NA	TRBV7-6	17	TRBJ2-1	CASSEAPPGRYYNEQFF	TGTGCCAGCAGCGAGGCCCCCCCCGGGAGGTACTACAATGAGCAGTTCTTC
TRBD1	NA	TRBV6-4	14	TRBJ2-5	CASSLTGMSETQYF	TGTGCCAGCAGTTTGACAGGGATGTCAGAGACCCAGTACTTC
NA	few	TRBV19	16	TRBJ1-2	CASSISKGLLGYGYTF	TGTGCCAGTAGTATTAGCAAAGGACTCCTGGGCTATGGCTACACCTTC
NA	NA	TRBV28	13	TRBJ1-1	CASSLLPGTEAFF	TGTGCCAGCAGTTTATTACCGGGCACTGAAGCTTTCTTT
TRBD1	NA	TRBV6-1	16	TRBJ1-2	CASSENFRGGFSGYTF	TGTGCCAGCAGTGAAAATTTCAGGGGGGGTTTTTCGGGCTACACCTTC